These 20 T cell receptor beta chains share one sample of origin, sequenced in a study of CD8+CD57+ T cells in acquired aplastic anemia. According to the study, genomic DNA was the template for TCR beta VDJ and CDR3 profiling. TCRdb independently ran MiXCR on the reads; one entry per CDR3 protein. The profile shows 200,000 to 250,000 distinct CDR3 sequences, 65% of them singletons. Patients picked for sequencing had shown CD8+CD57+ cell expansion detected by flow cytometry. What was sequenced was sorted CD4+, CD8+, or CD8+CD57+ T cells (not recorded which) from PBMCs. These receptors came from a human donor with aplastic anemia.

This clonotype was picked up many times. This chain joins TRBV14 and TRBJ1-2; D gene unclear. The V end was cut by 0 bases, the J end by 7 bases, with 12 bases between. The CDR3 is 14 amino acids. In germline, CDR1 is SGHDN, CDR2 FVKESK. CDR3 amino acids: CASSQDWGIGGYTF. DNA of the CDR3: TGTGCCAGCAGCCAAGATTGGGGTATCGGTGGCTACACCTTC.

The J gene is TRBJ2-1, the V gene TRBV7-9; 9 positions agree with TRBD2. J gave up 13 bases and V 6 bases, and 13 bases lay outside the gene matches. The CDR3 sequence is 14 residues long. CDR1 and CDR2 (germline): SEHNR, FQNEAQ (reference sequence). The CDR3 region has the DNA TGTGCCAGCAGGTCTAGCGGGATATTAGGGTTTCAGTTCTTC. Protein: CASRSSGILGFQFF.

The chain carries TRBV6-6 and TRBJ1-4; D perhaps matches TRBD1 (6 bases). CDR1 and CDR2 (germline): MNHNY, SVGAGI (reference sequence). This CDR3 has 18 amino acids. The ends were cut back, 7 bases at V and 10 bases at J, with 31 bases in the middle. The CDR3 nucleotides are TGTGCCAGCAACGATCCTAGACACGGCGCGGGGGACACTAGAAAACTGTTTTTT. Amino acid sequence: CASNDPRHGAGDTRKLFF.

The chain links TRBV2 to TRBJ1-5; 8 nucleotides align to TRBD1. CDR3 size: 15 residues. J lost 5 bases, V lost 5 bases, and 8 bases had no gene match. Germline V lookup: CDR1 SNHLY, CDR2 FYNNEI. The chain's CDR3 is CASSPRGQGHQPQHF. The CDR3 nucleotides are TGTGCCAGCAGTCCCCGAGGACAGGGCCATCAGCCCCAGCATTTT.

CDR3 protein: CASSLVFPPTSLAGGRSSYEQYF. Written as DNA, the CDR3 is TGTGCCAGCAGCTTAGTTTTCCCCCCTACCTCCCTAGCGGGGGGACGCAGCTCCTACGAGCAGTACTTC. The gene calls are TRBV7-2 and TRBJ2-7; 11 bases fit TRBD2. Trimming removed 1 base from V and 0 bases from J; junction bases left unmatched: 23. CDR1 and CDR2 (germline): SGHTA, FQGNSA. CDR3 length equals 23 residues.

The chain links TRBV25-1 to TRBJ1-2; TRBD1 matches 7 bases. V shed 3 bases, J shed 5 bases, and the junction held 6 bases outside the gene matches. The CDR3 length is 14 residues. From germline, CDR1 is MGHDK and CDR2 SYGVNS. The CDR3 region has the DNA TGTGCCAGCAGTGAGCCGGGACAGACATATGGCTACACCTTC. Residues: CASSEPGQTYGYTF.

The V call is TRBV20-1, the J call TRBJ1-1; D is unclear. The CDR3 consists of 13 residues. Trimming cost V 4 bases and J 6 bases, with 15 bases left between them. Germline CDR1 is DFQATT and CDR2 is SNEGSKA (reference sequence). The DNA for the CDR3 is TGCAGTGCTAAACCGAGCGGTAGGGCTGAAGCTTTCTTT. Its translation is CSAKPSGRAEAFF.

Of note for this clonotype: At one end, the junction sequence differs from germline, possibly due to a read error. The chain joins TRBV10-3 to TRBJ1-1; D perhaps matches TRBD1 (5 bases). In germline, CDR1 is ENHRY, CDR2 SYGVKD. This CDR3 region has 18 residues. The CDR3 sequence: CASSFTHPHGGKGTEAFF. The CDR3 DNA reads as TGTGCCAGCAGTTTCACCCACCCACATGGGGGGAAAGGGACTGAAGCTTTCTTT.

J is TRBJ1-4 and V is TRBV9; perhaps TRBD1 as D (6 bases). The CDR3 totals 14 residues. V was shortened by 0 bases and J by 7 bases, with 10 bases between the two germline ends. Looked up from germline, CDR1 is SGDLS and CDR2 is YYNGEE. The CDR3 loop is CASSVAGGGEKLFF. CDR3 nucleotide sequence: TGTGCCAGCAGCGTAGCCGGGGGCGGTGAAAAACTGTTTTTT. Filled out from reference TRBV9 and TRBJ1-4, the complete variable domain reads DSGVTQTPKHLITATGQRVTLRCSPRSGDLSVYWYQQSLDQGLQFLIQYYNGEERAKGNILERFSAQQFPDLHSELNLSSLELGDSALYFCASSVAGGGEKLFFGSGTQLSVL.

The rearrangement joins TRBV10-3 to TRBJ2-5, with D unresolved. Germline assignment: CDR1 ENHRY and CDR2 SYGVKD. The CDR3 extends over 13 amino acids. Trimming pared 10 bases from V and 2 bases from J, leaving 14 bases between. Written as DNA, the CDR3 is TGTGCCACCACCCCCGTGCCTCAAGAGACCCAGTACTTC. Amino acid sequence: CATTPVPQETQYF.

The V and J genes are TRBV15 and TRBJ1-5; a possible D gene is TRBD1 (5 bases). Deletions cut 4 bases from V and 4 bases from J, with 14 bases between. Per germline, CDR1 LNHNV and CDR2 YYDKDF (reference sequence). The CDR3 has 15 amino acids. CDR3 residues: CATSNHRDGNQPQHF. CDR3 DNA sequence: TGTGCCACCAGCAACCATAGGGACGGTAATCAGCCCCAGCATTTT.

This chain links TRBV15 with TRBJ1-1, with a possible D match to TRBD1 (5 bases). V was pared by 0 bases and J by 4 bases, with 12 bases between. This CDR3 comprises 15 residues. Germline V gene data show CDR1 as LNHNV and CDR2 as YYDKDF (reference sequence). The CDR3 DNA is TGTGCCACCAGCAGAGAGGGGGGGATTGGCACTGAAGCTTTCTTT. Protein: CATSREGGIGTEAFF.

This chain's CDR3 is CASTPGRVAYEQYF. CDR3 sequence (DNA): TGTGCCAGTACCCCCGGTAGGGTGGCCTACGAGCAGTACTTC. V gene TRBV19 combines with J gene TRBJ2-7; unclear D gene. Germline CDR1 reads LNHDA; CDR2 reads SQIVND (reference sequence). The CDR3 loop spans 14 amino acids. Trimming took off 7 bases at V and 2 bases at J, with 15 bases between the two ends.

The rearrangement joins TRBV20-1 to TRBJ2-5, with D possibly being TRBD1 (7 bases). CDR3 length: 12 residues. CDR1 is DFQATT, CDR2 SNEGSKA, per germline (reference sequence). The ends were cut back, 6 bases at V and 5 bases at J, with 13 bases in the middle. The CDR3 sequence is CSASTGRETQYF. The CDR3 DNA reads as TGCAGTGCATCGACAGGGAGGGAGACCCAGTACTTC.

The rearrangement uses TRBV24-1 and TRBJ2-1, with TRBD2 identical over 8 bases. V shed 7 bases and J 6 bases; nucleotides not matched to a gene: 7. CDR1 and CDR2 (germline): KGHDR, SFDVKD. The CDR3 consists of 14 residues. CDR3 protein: CATSKSGSRNEQFF. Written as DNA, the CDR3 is TGTGCCACCAGCAAAAGCGGGAGTCGCAATGAGCAGTTCTTC.

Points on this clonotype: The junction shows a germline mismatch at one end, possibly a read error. Written as DNA, the CDR3 is TGTGCCAGCAGCTTAGGTCCAGGGGGGGGAAATGAGCAGTTCTTT. It translates to CASSLGPGGGNEQFF. V is TRBV7-2 and J is TRBJ2-1; D might be TRBD1 or TRBD2, each matching 7 bases. The CDR3 extends over 15 amino acids. Germline CDR1 and CDR2: SGHTA and FQGNSA.

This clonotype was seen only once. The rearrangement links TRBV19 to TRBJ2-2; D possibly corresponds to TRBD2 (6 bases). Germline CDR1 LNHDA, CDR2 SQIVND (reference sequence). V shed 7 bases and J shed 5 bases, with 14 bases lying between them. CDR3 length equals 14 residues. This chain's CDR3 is CASKGLRTTGELFF. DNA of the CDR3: TGTGCCAGTAAGGGACTCAGGACTACCGGGGAGCTGTTTTTT.

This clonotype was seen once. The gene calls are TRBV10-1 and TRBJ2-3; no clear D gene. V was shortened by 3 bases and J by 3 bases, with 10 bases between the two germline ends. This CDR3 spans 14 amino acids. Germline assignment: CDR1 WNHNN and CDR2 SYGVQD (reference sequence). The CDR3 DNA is TGCGCCAGCAGTGATGGAGCCCTAACAGATACGCAGTATTTT. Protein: CASSDGALTDTQYF.

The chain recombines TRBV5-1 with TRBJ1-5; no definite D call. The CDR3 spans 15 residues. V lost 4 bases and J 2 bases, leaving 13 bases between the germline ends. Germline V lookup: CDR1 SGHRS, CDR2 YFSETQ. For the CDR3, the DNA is TGCGCCAGCAGCGTTGAAGGTGGGGGCAATCAGCCCCAGCATTTT. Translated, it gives CASSVEGGGNQPQHF. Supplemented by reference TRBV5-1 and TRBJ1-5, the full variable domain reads KAGVTQTPRYLIKTRGQQVTLSCSPISGHRSVSWYQQTPGQGLQFLFEYFSETQRNKGNFPGRFSGRQFSNSRSEMNVSTLELGDSALYLCASSVEGGGNQPQHFGDGTRLSIL.

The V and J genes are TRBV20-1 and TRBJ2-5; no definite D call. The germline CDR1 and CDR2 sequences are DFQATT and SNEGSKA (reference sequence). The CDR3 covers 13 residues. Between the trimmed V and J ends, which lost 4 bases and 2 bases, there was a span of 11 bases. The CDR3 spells CSATALGQETQYF. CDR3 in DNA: TGCAGTGCTACTGCCCTAGGGCAAGAGACCCAGTACTTC.